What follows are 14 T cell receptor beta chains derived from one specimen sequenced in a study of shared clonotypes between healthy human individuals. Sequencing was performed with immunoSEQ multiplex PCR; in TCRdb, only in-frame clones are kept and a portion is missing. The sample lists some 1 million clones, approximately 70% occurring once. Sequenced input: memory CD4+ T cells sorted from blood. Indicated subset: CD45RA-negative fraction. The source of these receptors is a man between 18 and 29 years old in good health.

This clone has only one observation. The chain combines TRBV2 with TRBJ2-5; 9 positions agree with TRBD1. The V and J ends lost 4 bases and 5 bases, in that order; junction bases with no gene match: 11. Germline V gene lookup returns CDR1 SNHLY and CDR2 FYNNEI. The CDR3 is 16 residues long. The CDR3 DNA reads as TGTGCCAGCAGTGCGGGACAGGGTTTTCTATTGGAGACCCAGTACTTC. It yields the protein CASSAGQGFLLETQYF.

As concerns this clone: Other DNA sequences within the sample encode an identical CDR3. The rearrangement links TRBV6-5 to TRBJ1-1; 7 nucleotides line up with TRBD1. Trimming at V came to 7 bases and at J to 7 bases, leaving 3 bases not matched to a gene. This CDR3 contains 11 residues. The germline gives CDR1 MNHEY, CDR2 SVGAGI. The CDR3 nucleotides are TGTGCCAGCAACAGACAGGGTGAAGCTTTCTTT. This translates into CASNRQGEAFF.

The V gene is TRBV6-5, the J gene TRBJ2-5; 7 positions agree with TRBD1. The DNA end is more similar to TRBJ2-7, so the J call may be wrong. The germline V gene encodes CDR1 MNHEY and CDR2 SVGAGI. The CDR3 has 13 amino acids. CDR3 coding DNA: TGTGCCAGCAGATTGACAGGGAAGGGCGAGCAGTACTTC. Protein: CASRLTGKGEQYF.

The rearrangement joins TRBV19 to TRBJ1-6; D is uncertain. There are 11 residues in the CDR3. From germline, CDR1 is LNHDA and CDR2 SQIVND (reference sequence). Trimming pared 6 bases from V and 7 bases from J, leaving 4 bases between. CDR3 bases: TGTGCCAGTAGGGGAAATTCACCCCTCCACTTT. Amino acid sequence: CASRGNSPLHF.

The DNA of the CDR3 is TGTGCCAGCAGTGACATGGGCGGGGGGGCCGCAGATACGCAGTATTTT. This sequence encodes CASSDMGGGAADTQYF. The rearrangement uses TRBV6-4 and TRBJ2-3; 9 nucleotides agree with TRBD2. Germline lookup yields CDR1 MRHNA and CDR2 SNTAGT. This CDR3 region has 16 residues. The V and J ends lost 2 bases and 4 bases, in that order; junction bases with no gene match: 7.

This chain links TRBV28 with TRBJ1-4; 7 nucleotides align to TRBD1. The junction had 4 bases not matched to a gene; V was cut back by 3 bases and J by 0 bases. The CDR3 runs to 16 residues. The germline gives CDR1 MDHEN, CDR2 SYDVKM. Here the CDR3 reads CASSLRDSATNEKLFF. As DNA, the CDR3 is TGTGCCAGCAGTTTGCGGGACAGTGCAACTAATGAAAAACTGTTTTTT. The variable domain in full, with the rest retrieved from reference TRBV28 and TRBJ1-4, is DVKVTQSSRYLVKRTGEKVFLECVQDMDHENMFWYRQDPGLGLRLIYFSYDVKMKEKGDIPEGYSVSREKKERFSLILESASTNQTSMYLCASSLRDSATNEKLFFGSGTQLSVL.

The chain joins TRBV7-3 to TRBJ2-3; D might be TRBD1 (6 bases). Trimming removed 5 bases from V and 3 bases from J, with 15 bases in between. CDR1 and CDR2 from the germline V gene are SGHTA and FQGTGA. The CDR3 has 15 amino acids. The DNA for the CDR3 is TGTGCCAGCAGCCCAAGGCAGGGGCAGACAGATACGCAGTATTTT. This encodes CASSPRQGQTDTQYF.

CDR3 residues: CASSDSETSGGWGDTQYF. The CDR3, as DNA: TGTGCCAGCAGTGACTCGGAGACTAGCGGGGGGTGGGGAGATACGCAGTATTTT. This chain uses TRBV6-4 with TRBJ2-3, with 13 positions matching TRBD2. The V and J ends lost 0 bases and 5 bases, in that order; junction bases with no gene match: 8. The CDR3 spans 18 residues. CDR1 MRHNA and CDR2 SNTAGT come from the germline V gene.

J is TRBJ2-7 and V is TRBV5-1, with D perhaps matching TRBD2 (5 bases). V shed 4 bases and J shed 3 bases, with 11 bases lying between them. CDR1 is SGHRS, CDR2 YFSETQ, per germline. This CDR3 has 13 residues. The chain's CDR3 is CASSRGSVYEQYF. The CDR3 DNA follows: TGCGCCAGCAGCCGAGGGAGCGTCTACGAGCAGTACTTC.

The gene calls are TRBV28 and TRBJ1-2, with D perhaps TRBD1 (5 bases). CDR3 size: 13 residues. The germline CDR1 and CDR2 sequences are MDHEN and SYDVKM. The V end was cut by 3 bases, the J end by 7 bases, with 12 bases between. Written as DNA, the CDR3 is TGTGCCAGCAGTTTGAGGCAGGGTGCTGGCTACACCTTC. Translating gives CASSLRQGAGYTF.

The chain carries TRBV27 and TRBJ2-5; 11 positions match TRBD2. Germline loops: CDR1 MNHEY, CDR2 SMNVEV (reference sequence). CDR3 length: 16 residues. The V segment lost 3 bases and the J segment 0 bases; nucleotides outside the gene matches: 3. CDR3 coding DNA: TGTGCCAGCAGTTTCGGACTAGCGGGCTACCAAGAGACCCAGTACTTC. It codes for CASSFGLAGYQETQYF.

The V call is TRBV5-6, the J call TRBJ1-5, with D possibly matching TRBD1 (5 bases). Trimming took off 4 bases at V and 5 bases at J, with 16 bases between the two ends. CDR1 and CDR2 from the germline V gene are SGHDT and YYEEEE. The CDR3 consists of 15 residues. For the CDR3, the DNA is TGTGCCAGCAGCCTTCTGGGGCAAATCGATCAGCCCCAGCATTTT. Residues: CASSLLGQIDQPQHF.

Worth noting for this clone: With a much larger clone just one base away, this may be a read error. The CDR3 DNA reads TGTGCCAGCAGCTTAGACAGGGCGGGCGAGCAGTACTTC. Protein sequence: CASSLDRAGEQYF. This rearrangement joins TRBV5-4 to TRBJ2-7; TRBD1 matches at 7 bases. The CDR3 extends over 13 amino acids. V dropped 2 bases and J dropped 6; count of bases not matched to a gene: 5. The germline CDR1 and CDR2 sequences are SGHNT and YYREEE (reference sequence).

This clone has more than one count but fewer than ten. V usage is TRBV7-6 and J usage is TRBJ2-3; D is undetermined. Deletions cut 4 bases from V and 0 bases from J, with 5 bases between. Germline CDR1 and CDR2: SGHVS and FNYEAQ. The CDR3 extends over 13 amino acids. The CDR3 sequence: CASSWASTDTQYF. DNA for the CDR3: TGTGCCAGCAGCTGGGCTAGCACAGATACGCAGTATTTT.